One sample yielded the 17 T cell receptor beta chains listed below, sequenced in a study of blood T cell repertoires in COVID-19. Repertoires were generated with immunoSEQ multiplex PCR, while TCRdb's copy carries only in-frame clones and drops some. Of over 250,000 clones in the sample, roughly 88% were seen once. Sequenced material: peripheral blood. Receptors originate from a woman aged 25 to 39 with acute or convalescent COVID-19.

V is TRBV4-2 and J is TRBJ1-5, with a weak D call TRBD1 (5 bases). CDR1 is LGHNA, CDR2 YNFKEQ, per germline. The V end was cut by 0 bases, the J end by 3 bases, with 9 bases between. The CDR3 is 15 residues long. CDR3 amino acids: CASSQEDSYNQPQHF. The CDR3 DNA reads TGTGCCAGCAGCCAAGAAGACAGTTACAATCAGCCCCAGCATTTT.

With regard to this clone: The sample holds other DNA sequences that translate to the same CDR3. The chain couples TRBV5-1 to TRBJ2-1; weak D call: TRBD1 (6 bases). Trimming pared 0 bases from V and 4 bases from J, leaving 8 bases between. This CDR3 is built from 14 residues. Germline V lookup: CDR1 SGHRS, CDR2 YFSETQ. The CDR3 coding sequence is TGCGCCAGCAGCTTGGGGCAGGGGTACAATGAGCAGTTCTTC. Translated: CASSLGQGYNEQFF.

This chain joins TRBV19 and TRBJ1-1; 8 nucleotides agree with TRBD1. V shed 3 bases, J shed 3 bases, and the junction held 15 bases outside the gene matches. The CDR3 totals 18 residues. CDR1 LNHDA and CDR2 SQIVND come from the germline V gene (reference sequence). The DNA of the CDR3 is TGTGCCAGTAGTATCCCCCAGGGGGCGAAGACGGGATACACTGAAGCTTTCTTT. This encodes CASSIPQGAKTGYTEAFF.

V gene TRBV7-2 combines with J gene TRBJ2-3; 9 nucleotides match TRBD2. The V gene's germline CDR1 is SGHTA and CDR2 FQGNSA. Germline trimming cut 3 bases from V and 0 bases from J; bases unmatched to any gene: 7. The length of the CDR3 is 17 residues. The CDR3 is CASSFSGRGPSTDTQYF. The DNA of the CDR3 is TGTGCCAGCAGCTTTAGCGGGAGAGGCCCCAGCACAGATACGCAGTATTTT.

The genes are TRBV29-1 and TRBJ2-2; tentatively, D is TRBD1 (6 bases). Germline CDR1 is SQVTM and CDR2 is ANQGSEA. The CDR3 spans 12 residues. V was shortened by 6 bases and J by 6 bases, with 11 bases between the two germline ends. The CDR3 loop is CSVGEGAGELFF. DNA of the CDR3: TGCAGCGTCGGAGAGGGGGCCGGGGAGCTGTTTTTT.

The chain employs TRBV6-2 or TRBV6-3 and TRBJ1-4; no clear D. The CDR3 is 12 residues long. V was clipped by 4 bases and J by 15 bases, with 15 bases between them. From germline, CDR1 is MNHEY and CDR2 SVGEGT. CDR3: CASSSTPRRMFF. The CDR3, as DNA: TGTGCCAGCAGTTCCACCCCTAGGCGGATGTTTTTT.

This clone was counted a single time. The rearrangement uses TRBV24-1 and TRBJ2-3; unclear D gene. Germline V lookup: CDR1 KGHDR, CDR2 SFDVKD. V lost 6 bases to trimming and J lost 0 bases, with 15 bases between them. The CDR3 consists of 16 residues. The CDR3 DNA reads as TGTGCCACCAGTATCACTAAAACACTCAGCACAGATACGCAGTATTTT. Protein sequence: CATSITKTLSTDTQYF.

A remark on this clone: This sample includes further DNA sequences coding for the same CDR3. This rearrangement joins TRBV7-2 to TRBJ2-1; possibly TRBD2 for D (6 bases). This CDR3 is 15 amino acids long. The V gene lost 1 base and the J gene lost 4 bases, with 11 bases spanning the gap. The germline CDR1 and CDR2 sequences are SGHTA and FQGNSA. Here the CDR3 reads CASSLEASAYNEQFF. CDR3 DNA: TGTGCCAGCAGCTTAGAGGCTAGCGCATACAATGAGCAGTTCTTC.

This sequence joins TRBV5-6 and TRBJ1-2; possibly TRBD1 for D (5 bases). The CDR3 runs 13 residues. CDR1 SGHDT and CDR2 YYEEEE come from the germline V gene. Trimming cost V 4 bases and J 8 bases, with 15 bases left between them. The CDR3 DNA follows: TGTGCCAGCAGCCCGAAAAACCAGGGAGGCTACACCTTC. This translates into CASSPKNQGGYTF.

The J gene is TRBJ1-3, the V gene TRBV7-9; D gene unclear. The CDR3 spans 15 residues. The germline V gene encodes CDR1 SEHNR and CDR2 FQNEAQ (reference sequence). The V end lost 5 bases, the J end lost 0 bases, and 11 bases lay between the germline ends. The CDR3 region has the DNA TGTGCCAGCAGCCCGGCGGGGAGCTCTGGAAACACCATATATTTT. It specifies CASSPAGSSGNTIYF.

In this sample, this clone turned up once. The rearrangement joins TRBV9 to TRBJ1-1; TRBD1 might be the D (6 bases). Germline V gene sequence: CDR1 SGDLS, CDR2 YYNGEE. The CDR3 has 16 amino acids. With 3 bases removed from V and 2 bases from J, the gap between germline ends came to 17 bases. The CDR3, as DNA: TGTGCCAGCAGCGCGCTGAGGACAGCAATCAACACTGAAGCTTTCTTT. Translated, it gives CASSALRTAINTEAFF.

The V gene is TRBV19, the J gene TRBJ2-1; TRBD2 aligns across 9 bases. This CDR3 region has 14 residues. V was pared by 3 bases and J by 7 bases, with 4 bases of the junction left unmatched. Germline lookup yields CDR1 LNHDA and CDR2 SQIVND (reference sequence). CDR3 nucleotide sequence: TGTGCCAGTAGTATTGCTAGCGGGATTAATGAGCAGTTCTTC. Its translation is CASSIASGINEQFF.

The chain is built from TRBV7-9 and TRBJ2-5, with D possibly being TRBD1 (5 bases). The V end was cut by 11 bases, the J end by 2 bases, with 18 bases between. Germline V gene sequence: CDR1 SEHNR, CDR2 FQNEAQ (reference sequence). The CDR3 has 14 amino acids. The CDR3 coding sequence is TGTGCCGTTGACAGCCACACTCCTCAAGAGACCCAGTACTTC. Amino acid sequence: CAVDSHTPQETQYF.

This chain uses TRBV7-2 with TRBJ1-3; maybe TRBD1 (5 bases). V shed 1 base and J shed 2 bases, with 12 bases lying between them. The CDR3 has 16 amino acids. Germline CDR1 and CDR2: SGHTA and FQGNSA. CDR3 in amino acids: CASSLVRSGTGNTIYF. The CDR3 DNA follows: TGTGCCAGCAGCTTAGTAAGGTCAGGGACTGGAAACACCATATATTTT.

V and J are TRBV7-9 and TRBJ2-1; 13 positions match TRBD2. V lost 4 bases and J lost 8; bases outside the gene matches: 5. The CDR3 covers 15 residues. Germline V gene lookup returns CDR1 SEHNR and CDR2 FQNEAQ (reference sequence). CDR3 residues: CASSYGTSGVDEQFF. CDR3 coding DNA: TGTGCCAGCAGCTACGGGACTAGCGGGGTGGATGAGCAGTTCTTC.

The chain has TRBV25-1 and TRBJ1-4, with D unresolved. Trimming took off 8 bases at V and 9 bases at J, with 10 bases between the two ends. This CDR3 has 11 amino acids. The germline gives CDR1 MGHDK, CDR2 SYGVNS. The CDR3 sequence is CASPGGKKLFF. CDR3 bases: TGTGCCAGCCCTGGAGGTAAAAAACTGTTTTTT.

The CDR3 sequence is CATSRDLWAHSGNTIYF. The CDR3 DNA reads TGTGCCACCAGCAGAGATTTATGGGCCCACTCTGGAAACACCATATATTTT. This chain connects TRBV15 to TRBJ1-3, with D unresolved. The V and J ends lost 0 bases and 0 bases respectively, with 12 bases between them. The CDR3 is 17 residues long. Per the germline V gene, CDR1 is LNHNV and CDR2 is YYDKDF (reference sequence).